This T cell receptor beta chain was sequenced in a study of OX40 agonist ivuxolimab in advanced cancers. Study-wide background: Among those enrolled, mean age was 60 years (range about 23 to 90) and 75% to 90% were male. General study results and limits: Determination of antigen specificity was not performed for the expanded peripheral T cells. On average, CD8+ T cells had more expanded clones than CD4+.

Only in-frame clones appear in the TCRdb table, and some are missing; sequencing was by immunoSEQ multiplex PCR. The top ten hold roughly 4% of the sample, which has around 15,000 clones, less than 90% seen once. With regard to this clone: Its antigen remains unidentified.

Trimming cost V 9 bases and J 7 bases; bases outside gene matches: 5. CDR1 is SGHDN, CDR2 FVKESK, per germline. This CDR3 contains 13 residues. This material consisted of CD4+ or CD8+ T cells sorted from blood, taken in a trial of the OX40 agonist ivuxolimab. The rearrangement links TRBV14 to TRBJ2-1, with 11 bases that match TRBD2. This clonotype originated in an adult with an advanced solid tumor such as melanoma, head and neck, liver or kidney cancer. This CDR3 reads CASGASGRNEQFF. The CDR3, as DNA: TGTGCCAGTGGAGCTAGCGGGAGGAATGAGCAGTTCTTC.